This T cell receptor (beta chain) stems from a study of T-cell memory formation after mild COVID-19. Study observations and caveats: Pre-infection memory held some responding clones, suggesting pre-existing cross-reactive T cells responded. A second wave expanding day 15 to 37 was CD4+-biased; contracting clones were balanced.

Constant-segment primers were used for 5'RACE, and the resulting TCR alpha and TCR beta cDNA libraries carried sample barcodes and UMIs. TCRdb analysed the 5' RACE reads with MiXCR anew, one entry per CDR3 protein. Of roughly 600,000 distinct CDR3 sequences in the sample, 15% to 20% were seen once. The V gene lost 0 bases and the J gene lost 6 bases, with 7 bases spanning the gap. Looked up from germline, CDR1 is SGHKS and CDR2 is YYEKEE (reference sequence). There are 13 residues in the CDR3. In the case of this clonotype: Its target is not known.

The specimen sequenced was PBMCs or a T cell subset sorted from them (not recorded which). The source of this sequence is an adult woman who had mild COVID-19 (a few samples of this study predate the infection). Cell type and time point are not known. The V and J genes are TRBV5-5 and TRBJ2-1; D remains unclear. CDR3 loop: CASSLDRPNEQFF. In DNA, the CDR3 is TGTGCCAGCAGCTTGGATCGGCCCAATGAGCAGTTCTTC. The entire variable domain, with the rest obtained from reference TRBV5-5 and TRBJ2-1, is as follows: DAGVTQSPTHLIKTRGQQVTLRCSPISGHKSVSWYQQVLGQGPQFIFQYYEKEERGRGNFPDRFSARQFPNYSSELNVNALLLGDSALYLCASSLDRPNEQFFGPGTRLTVL.